This T cell receptor (beta chain) came from a study of metastatic and nonmetastatic thyroid tumors. Study context: The study looked at repertoires side by side in blood and in tumor or nodule tissue from malignant and benign thyroid patients. Findings and limits, study-wide: Significantly higher TCR beta diversity was reportedly seen in malignant thyroid tumors than benign nodules, in blood and tumor.

Germline CDR1 GTSNPN, CDR2 SVGIG (reference sequence). The V gene lost 1 base and the J gene lost 7 bases, with 13 bases spanning the gap. This CDR3 comprises 14 residues. TCRdb re-analyzed the PCR reads using MiXCR. The table lists approximately 13,000 clones, around a third of them singletons. Turning to this clone: What it binds is unknown.

Among the patients, none had received any treatment before thyroid surgery. Specimen: tumor tissue. The chain joins TRBV30 to TRBJ2-2; D uncertain. This clonotype was sampled from a female donor with papillary thyroid cancer or a benign thyroid nodule (not recorded which). Some clones in this sample may be carry-over from other donors' samples. CDR3 in amino acids: CAWSELLTSGELFF. DNA for the CDR3: TGTGCCTGGAGTGAACTTTTGACAAGCGGGGAGCTGTTTTTT.